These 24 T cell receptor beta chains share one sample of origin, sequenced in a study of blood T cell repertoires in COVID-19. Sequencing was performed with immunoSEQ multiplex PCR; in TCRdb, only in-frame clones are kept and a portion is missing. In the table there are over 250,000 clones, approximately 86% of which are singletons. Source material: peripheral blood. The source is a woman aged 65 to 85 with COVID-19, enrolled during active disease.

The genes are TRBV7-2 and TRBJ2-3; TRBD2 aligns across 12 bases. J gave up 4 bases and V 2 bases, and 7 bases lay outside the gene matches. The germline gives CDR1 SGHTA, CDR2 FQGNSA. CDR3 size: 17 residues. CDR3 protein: CASSLLGSSGGADTQYF. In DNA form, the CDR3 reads TGTGCCAGCAGCTTACTTGGTTCTAGCGGGGGGGCAGATACGCAGTATTTT.

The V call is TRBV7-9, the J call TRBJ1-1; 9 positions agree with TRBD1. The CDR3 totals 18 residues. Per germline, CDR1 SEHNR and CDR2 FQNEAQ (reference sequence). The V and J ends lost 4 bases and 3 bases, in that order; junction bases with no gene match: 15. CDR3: CASSSDRTGVVWDTEAFF. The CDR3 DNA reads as TGTGCCAGCAGCTCCGACCGGACAGGGGTTGTCTGGGACACTGAAGCTTTCTTT.

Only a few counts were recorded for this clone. The CDR3 loop is CASSMGPLAGELFF. The CDR3 DNA reads as TGTGCCAGTAGTATGGGGCCGCTCGCCGGGGAGCTGTTTTTT. This chain links TRBV19 with TRBJ2-2; maybe TRBD1 (5 bases). This CDR3 region has 14 residues. The germline V gene has CDR1 LNHDA and CDR2 SQIVND (reference sequence). The V gene lost 3 bases and the J gene lost 6 bases, with 11 bases spanning the gap.

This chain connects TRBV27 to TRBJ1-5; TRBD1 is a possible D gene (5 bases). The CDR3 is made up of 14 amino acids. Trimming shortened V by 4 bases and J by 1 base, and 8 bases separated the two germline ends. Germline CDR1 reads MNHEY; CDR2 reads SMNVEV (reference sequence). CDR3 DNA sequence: TGTGCCAGCAGTTACGGGGGAAGCAATCAGCCCCAGCATTTT. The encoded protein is CASSYGGSNQPQHF.

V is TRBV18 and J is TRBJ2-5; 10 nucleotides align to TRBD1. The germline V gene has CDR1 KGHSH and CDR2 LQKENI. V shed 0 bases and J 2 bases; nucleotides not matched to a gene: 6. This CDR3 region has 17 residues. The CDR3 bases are TGTGCCAGCTCACCACCCCTGGGACAGGGGCAACAAGAGACCCAGTACTTC. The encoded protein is CASSPPLGQGQQETQYF.

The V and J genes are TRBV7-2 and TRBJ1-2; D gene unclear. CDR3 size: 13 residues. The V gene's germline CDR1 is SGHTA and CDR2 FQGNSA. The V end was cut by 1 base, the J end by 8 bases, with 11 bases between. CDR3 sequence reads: CASSLDGIGGYTF. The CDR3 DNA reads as TGTGCCAGCAGCTTAGACGGGATTGGGGGCTACACCTTC.

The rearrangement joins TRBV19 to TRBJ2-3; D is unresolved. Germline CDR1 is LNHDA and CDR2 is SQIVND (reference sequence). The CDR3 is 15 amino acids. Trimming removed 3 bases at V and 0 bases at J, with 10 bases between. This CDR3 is CASSIGPTSTDTQYF. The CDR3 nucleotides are TGTGCCAGTAGTATCGGTCCGACTAGCACAGATACGCAGTATTTT.

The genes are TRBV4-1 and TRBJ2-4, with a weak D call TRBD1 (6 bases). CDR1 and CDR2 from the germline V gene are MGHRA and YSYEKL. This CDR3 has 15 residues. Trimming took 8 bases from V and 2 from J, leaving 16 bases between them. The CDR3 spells CASGRTDFTKNIQYF. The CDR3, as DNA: TGCGCCAGCGGAAGGACAGACTTTACCAAAAACATTCAGTACTTC.

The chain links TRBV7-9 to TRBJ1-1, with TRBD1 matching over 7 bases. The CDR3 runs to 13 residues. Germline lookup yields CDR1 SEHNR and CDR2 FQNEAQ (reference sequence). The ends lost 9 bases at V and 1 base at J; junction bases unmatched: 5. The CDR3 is CASFRDRNTEAFF. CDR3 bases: TGTGCCAGTTTCCGGGACAGGAACACTGAAGCTTTCTTT.

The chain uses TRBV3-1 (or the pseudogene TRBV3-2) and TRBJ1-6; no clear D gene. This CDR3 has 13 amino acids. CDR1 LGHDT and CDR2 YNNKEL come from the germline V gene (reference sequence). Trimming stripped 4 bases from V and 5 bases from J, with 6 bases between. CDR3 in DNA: TGTGCCAGCAGCCTCGCAGATAATTCACCCCTCCACTTT. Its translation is CASSLADNSPLHF.

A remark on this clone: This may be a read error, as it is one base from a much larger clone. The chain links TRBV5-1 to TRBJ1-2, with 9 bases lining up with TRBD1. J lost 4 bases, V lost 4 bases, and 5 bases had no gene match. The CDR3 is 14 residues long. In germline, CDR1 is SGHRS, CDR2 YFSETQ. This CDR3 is CASSPGQGSYGYTF. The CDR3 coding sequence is TGCGCCAGCAGCCCGGGACAGGGCAGCTATGGCTACACCTTC.

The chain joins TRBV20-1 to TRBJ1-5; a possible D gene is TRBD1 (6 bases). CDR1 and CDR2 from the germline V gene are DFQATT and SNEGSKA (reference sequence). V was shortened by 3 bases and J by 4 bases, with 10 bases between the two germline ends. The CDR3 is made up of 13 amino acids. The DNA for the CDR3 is TGCAGTGCTAGTAGACAGGCTAATCAGCCCCAGCATTTT. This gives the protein CSASRQANQPQHF.

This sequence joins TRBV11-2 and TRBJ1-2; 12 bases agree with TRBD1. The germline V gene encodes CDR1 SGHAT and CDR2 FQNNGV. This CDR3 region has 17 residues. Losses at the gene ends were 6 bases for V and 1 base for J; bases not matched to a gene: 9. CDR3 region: CASRRPGQGASNYGYTF. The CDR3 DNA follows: TGTGCCAGCAGGCGACCGGGACAGGGGGCAAGTAACTATGGCTACACCTTC.

CDR3 loop: CASRTTGGNYGYTF. The CDR3 DNA reads as TGTGCCAGCAGAACTACAGGGGGCAACTATGGCTACACCTTC. This chain joins TRBV7-2 and TRBJ1-2; TRBD1 matches 9 bases. This CDR3 region has 14 residues. V was pared by 6 bases and J by 2 bases, with 4 bases of the junction left unmatched. Germline CDR1 and CDR2: SGHTA and FQGNSA.

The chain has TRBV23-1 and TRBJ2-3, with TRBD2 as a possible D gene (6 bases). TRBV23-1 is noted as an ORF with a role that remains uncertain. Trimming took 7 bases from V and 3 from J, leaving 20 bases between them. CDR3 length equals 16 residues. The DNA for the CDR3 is TGCGCCAGCACTCCCACGGAGGGGATGGAAACAGATACGCAGTATTTT. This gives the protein CASTPTEGMETDTQYF.

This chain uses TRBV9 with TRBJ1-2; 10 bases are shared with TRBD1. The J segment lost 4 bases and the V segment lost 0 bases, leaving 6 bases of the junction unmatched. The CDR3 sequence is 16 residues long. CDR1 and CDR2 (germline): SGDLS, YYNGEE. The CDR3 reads CASSVDPGQGTYGYTF. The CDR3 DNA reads TGTGCCAGCAGCGTAGACCCGGGACAGGGGACCTATGGCTACACCTTC.

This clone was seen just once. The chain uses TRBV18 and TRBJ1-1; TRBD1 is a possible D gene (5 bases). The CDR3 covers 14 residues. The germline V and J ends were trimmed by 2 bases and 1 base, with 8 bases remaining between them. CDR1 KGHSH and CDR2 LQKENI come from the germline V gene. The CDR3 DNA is TGTGCCAGCTCACCATGGGGCGGGAACACTGAAGCTTTCTTT. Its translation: CASSPWGGNTEAFF.

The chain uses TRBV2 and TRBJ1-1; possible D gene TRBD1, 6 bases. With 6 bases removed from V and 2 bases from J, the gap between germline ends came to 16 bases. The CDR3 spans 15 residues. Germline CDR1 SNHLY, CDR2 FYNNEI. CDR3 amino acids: CASRPLTGFNTEAFF. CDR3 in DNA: TGTGCCAGCAGGCCCCTAACAGGGTTTAACACTGAAGCTTTCTTT.

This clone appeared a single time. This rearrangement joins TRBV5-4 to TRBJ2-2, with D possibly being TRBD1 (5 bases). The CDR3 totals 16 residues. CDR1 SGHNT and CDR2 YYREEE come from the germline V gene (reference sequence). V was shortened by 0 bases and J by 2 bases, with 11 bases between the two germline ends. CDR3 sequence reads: CASSLVAGKNTGELFF. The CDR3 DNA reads TGTGCCAGCAGCTTGGTCGCAGGGAAAAACACCGGGGAGCTGTTTTTT.

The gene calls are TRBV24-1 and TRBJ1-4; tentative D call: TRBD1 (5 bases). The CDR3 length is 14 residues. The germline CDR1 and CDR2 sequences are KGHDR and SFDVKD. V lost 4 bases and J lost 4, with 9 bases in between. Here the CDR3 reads CATSDTGDNEKLFF. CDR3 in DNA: TGTGCCACCAGTGACACGGGGGATAATGAAAAACTGTTTTTT.

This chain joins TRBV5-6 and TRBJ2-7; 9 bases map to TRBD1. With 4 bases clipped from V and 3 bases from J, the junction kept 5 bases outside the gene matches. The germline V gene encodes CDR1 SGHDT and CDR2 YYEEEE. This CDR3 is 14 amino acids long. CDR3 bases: TGTGCCAGCAGCGTACAGGGGGCGCGCTACGAGCAGTACTTC. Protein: CASSVQGARYEQYF.

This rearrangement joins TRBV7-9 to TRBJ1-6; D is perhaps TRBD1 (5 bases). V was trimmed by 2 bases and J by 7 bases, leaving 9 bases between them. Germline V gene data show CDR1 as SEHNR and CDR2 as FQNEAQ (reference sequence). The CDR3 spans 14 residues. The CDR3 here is CASSLMAGNSPLHF. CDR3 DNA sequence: TGTGCCAGCAGCTTAATGGCAGGGAATTCACCCCTCCACTTT.

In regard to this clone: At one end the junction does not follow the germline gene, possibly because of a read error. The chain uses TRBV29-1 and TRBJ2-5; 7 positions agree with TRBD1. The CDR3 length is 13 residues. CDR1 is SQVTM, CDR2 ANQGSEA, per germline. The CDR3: CSAEGPGTEAQYF. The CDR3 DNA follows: TGCAGCGCCGAAGGGCCAGGGACAGAGGCCCAGTACTTC.

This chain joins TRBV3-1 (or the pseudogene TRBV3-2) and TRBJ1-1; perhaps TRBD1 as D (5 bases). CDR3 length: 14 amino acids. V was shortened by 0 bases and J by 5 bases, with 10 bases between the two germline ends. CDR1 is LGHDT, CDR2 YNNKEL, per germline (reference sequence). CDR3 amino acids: CASSQERGGTEAFF. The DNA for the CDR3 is TGTGCCAGCAGCCAAGAAAGGGGTGGGACTGAAGCTTTCTTT.